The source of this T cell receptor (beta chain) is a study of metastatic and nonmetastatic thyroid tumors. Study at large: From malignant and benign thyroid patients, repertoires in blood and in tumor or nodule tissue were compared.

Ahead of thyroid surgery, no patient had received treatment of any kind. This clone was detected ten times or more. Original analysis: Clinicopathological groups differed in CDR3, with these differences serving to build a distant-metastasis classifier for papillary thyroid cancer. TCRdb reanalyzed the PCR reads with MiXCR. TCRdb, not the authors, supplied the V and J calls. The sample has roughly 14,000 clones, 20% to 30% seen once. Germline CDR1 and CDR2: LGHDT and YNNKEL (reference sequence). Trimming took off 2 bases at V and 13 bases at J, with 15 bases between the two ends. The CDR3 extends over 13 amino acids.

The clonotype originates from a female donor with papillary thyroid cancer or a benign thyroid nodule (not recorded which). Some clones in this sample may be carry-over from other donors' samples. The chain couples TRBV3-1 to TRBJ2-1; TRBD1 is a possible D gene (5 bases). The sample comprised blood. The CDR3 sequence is CASSQTFSGHQFF. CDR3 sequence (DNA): TGTGCCAGCAGCCAAACTTTTTCCGGACACCAGTTCTTC.